This T cell receptor beta chain was sequenced for a study of T cells after yellow fever vaccination. Study-level findings and limits: Subsequent to the booster, the majority of primary-vaccination clones reappeared (roughly 97% CD4, roughly 90% CD8).

On this clonotype: What it binds is not known.

TCRdb reprocessed the 5' RACE reads with MiXCR, giving one entry per CDR3 protein. Seen here are some 320,000 distinct CDR3 sequences, less than 9.5% observed once, and the top ten hold 3% to 4%. V gave up 2 bases and J gave up 5 bases, with 15 bases separating them. Germline V gives CDR1 MGHRA, CDR2 YSYEKL. This CDR3 has 15 amino acids. The chain has TRBV4-1 and TRBJ2-5; the D gene is possibly TRBD2 (6 bases). The input for sequencing was CD4+ T cells sorted from PBMCs, taken 5 days after the yellow fever booster vaccination. The receptor's source is a man aged 18 to 29 who received the YFV17D yellow fever vaccine. The chain's CDR3 is CASSQPGLPVETQYF. In DNA form, the CDR3 reads TGCGCCAGCAGCCAACCGGGACTTCCAGTTGAGACCCAGTACTTC.